These 28 T cell receptor beta chains came from one sample sequenced in a study of T cell changes during pregnancy in multiple sclerosis. Sequencing was performed with immunoSEQ multiplex PCR; in TCRdb, only in-frame clones are kept and a portion is missing. The sample has about 70,000 clones, about 91% seen once. Sequencing was performed on peripheral blood, taken after pregnancy. The receptors come from a female donor with multiple sclerosis, enrolled in a pregnancy study.

The chain uses TRBV5-1 and TRBJ1-4; 12 positions match TRBD1. The CDR3 covers 17 residues. Losses at the gene ends were 3 bases for V and 8 bases for J; bases not matched to a gene: 11. Germline lookup yields CDR1 SGHRS and CDR2 YFSETQ. The CDR3 coding sequence is TGCGCCAGCAGCTCAGGGACAGGGGGCGCGGCAGCCGAAAAACTGTTTTTT. Its translation is CASSSGTGGAAAEKLFF.

The J gene is TRBJ2-3, the V gene TRBV4-2; tentative D call: TRBD2 (5 bases). This CDR3 has 17 residues. V lost 4 bases and J 0 bases, leaving 17 bases between the germline ends. The germline gives CDR1 LGHNA, CDR2 YNFKEQ. CDR3 protein: CASSPGLSGTSTDTQYF. CDR3 coding DNA: TGTGCCAGCAGCCCAGGTTTGAGCGGAACTAGCACAGATACGCAGTATTTT.

The chain links TRBV13 to TRBJ2-2; 9 bases align to TRBD1. The J segment lost 3 bases and the V segment lost 5 bases, leaving 7 bases of the junction unmatched. Looked up from germline, CDR1 is PRHDT and CDR2 is FYEKMQ (reference sequence). The CDR3 covers 16 residues. The CDR3 sequence is CASSQGQGKDTGELFF. The CDR3 DNA is TGTGCCAGCAGCCAGGGACAGGGAAAGGACACCGGGGAGCTGTTTTTT.

A single count supports this clone. The chain links TRBV29-1 to TRBJ2-1; D gene uncertain. The CDR3 extends over 15 amino acids. V was cut by 1 base and J by 1 base, with 11 bases left in between. CDR1 and CDR2 (germline): SQVTM, ANQGSEA. The CDR3, as DNA: TGCAGCGTTGAAGTTTGGCGGCAATCCTACAATGAGCAGTTCTTC. It yields the protein CSVEVWRQSYNEQFF.

This chain connects TRBV5-1 to TRBJ1-2, with D perhaps TRBD1 (5 bases). The V gene's germline CDR1 is SGHRS and CDR2 YFSETQ. V lost 0 bases and J 8 bases, leaving 14 bases between the germline ends. CDR3 size: 14 residues. The DNA of the CDR3 is TGCGCCAGCAGCTTGGAGACAGTGACGGGCGGCTACACCTTC. Amino acids: CASSLETVTGGYTF.

The chain carries TRBV19 and TRBJ2-1; 8 bases match TRBD2. V lost 6 bases to trimming and J lost 8 bases; unmatched junction nucleotides: 15. Germline values: CDR1 LNHDA, CDR2 SQIVND (reference sequence). This CDR3 is built from 16 residues. The CDR3 loop reads CASSNRGSGNSDEQFF. DNA of the CDR3: TGTGCCAGTAGCAACCGTGGTAGCGGGAACTCAGATGAGCAGTTCTTC.

This chain uses TRBV5-1 with TRBJ1-1; 8 nucleotides agree with TRBD1. Germline V gene data show CDR1 as SGHRS and CDR2 as YFSETQ. The V and J ends lost 2 bases and 3 bases, in that order; junction bases with no gene match: 12. The CDR3 runs to 17 residues. As DNA, the CDR3 is TGCGCCAGCAGCTTCGAGACAGGGGCCGCCGGGGACACTGAAGCTTTCTTT. It specifies CASSFETGAAGDTEAFF.

This clone was counted a few times. The V gene is TRBV4-2, the J gene TRBJ2-2, with D perhaps matching TRBD1 (5 bases). The CDR3 covers 15 residues. With 4 bases removed from V and 1 base from J, the gap between germline ends came to 10 bases. From germline, CDR1 is LGHNA and CDR2 YNFKEQ. CDR3 sequence reads: CASSLGDRNTGELFF. The CDR3 DNA reads TGTGCCAGCAGCCTCGGAGACAGGAACACCGGGGAGCTGTTTTTT.

The rearrangement joins TRBV4-1 to TRBJ1-4; TRBD1 is a possible D gene (5 bases). This CDR3 has 18 residues. Per germline, CDR1 MGHRA and CDR2 YSYEKL. Trimming removed 1 base at V and 6 bases at J, with 21 bases between. CDR3 nucleotides: TGCGCCAGCAGCCAAGCGATAACCTCAGGGATGAGAGATGAAAAACTGTTTTTT. It encodes CASSQAITSGMRDEKLFF.

The chain is built from TRBV18 and TRBJ2-2, with TRBD1 matching 11 bases. The ends lost 2 bases at V and 4 bases at J; junction bases unmatched: 0. Germline CDR1 reads KGHSH; CDR2 reads LQKENI. CDR3 length: 15 residues. CDR3 region: CASSPGTGGTGELFF. The CDR3 region has the DNA TGTGCCAGCTCACCAGGGACAGGGGGCACCGGGGAGCTGTTTTTT.

The CDR3 here is CASSSGQDNQPQHF. Here the CDR3 DNA reads TGTGCCAGCAGTTCCGGACAGGACAATCAGCCCCAGCATTTT. The chain employs TRBV28 and TRBJ1-5; TRBD1 matches 7 bases. Trimming removed 4 bases from V and 3 bases from J; junction bases left unmatched: 3. The length of the CDR3 is 14 residues. Germline loops: CDR1 MDHEN, CDR2 SYDVKM.

This chain joins TRBV13 and TRBJ2-7, with D hard to call. Germline V gene sequence: CDR1 PRHDT, CDR2 FYEKMQ (reference sequence). The CDR3 sequence is 13 residues long. With 2 bases removed from V and 5 bases from J, the gap between germline ends came to 10 bases. CDR3 protein: CASSLFEEDEQYF. The CDR3 DNA reads TGTGCCAGCAGCTTATTTGAGGAAGACGAGCAGTACTTC.

The chain has TRBV10-3 and TRBJ1-5; no firm D call. Trimming stripped 2 bases from V and 2 bases from J, with 10 bases between. The germline gives CDR1 ENHRY, CDR2 SYGVKD. This CDR3 has 15 amino acids. The CDR3, as DNA: TGTGCCATCAGTGAGATATGGCAGGGCAATCAGCCCCAGCATTTT. It yields the protein CAISEIWQGNQPQHF.

This clone showed up just a few times. The J gene is TRBJ1-4, the V gene TRBV5-6; TRBD1 agrees at 9 bases. This CDR3 region has 18 residues. J gave up 8 bases and V 0 bases, and 14 bases lay outside the gene matches. CDR1 SGHDT and CDR2 YYEEEE come from the germline V gene. The CDR3 is CASSLGPAGGQGLEKLFF. The CDR3 DNA is TGTGCCAGCAGCTTGGGGCCGGCAGGGGGACAGGGTCTAGAAAAACTGTTTTTT.

J is TRBJ2-4 and V is TRBV4-1; the match to TRBD2 covers 7 bases. The CDR3 runs to 13 residues. The V and J ends lost 1 base and 8 bases, in that order; junction bases with no gene match: 2. Germline V gene data show CDR1 as MGHRA and CDR2 as YSYEKL. DNA of the CDR3: TGCGCCAGCAGCCAAGTCCTAGCGGACATTCAGTACTTC. This codes for CASSQVLADIQYF.

The chain is built from TRBV5-1 and TRBJ2-2, with 13 bases fitting TRBD2. Losses at the gene ends were 5 bases for V and 6 bases for J; bases not matched to a gene: 4. Germline loops: CDR1 SGHRS, CDR2 YFSETQ. The CDR3 consists of 15 residues. The CDR3, as DNA: TGCGCCAGCAGTCAGGGACTAGCGGGATCCGGGGAGCTGTTTTTT. Translating it yields CASSQGLAGSGELFF.

The chain has TRBV2 and TRBJ2-7; TRBD2 might be the D (5 bases). This CDR3 has 13 amino acids. V was trimmed by 2 bases and J by 4 bases, leaving 9 bases between them. Per the germline V gene, CDR1 is SNHLY and CDR2 is FYNNEI. The CDR3 spells CASSELEGYEQYF. The CDR3 DNA follows: TGTGCCAGCAGTGAATTAGAGGGATACGAGCAGTACTTC.

J is TRBJ2-7 and V is TRBV6-5; possibly TRBD1 for D (5 bases). Germline CDR1 reads MNHEY; CDR2 reads SVGAGI. The CDR3 has 13 amino acids. V was clipped by 5 bases and J by 0 bases, with 8 bases between them. The CDR3 sequence is CASSIRVSYEQYF. The CDR3, as DNA: TGTGCCAGCAGTATCAGGGTCTCCTACGAGCAGTACTTC.

V gene TRBV28 combines with J gene TRBJ1-2, with D possibly being TRBD1 (6 bases). The CDR3 extends over 16 amino acids. The germline V gene encodes CDR1 MDHEN and CDR2 SYDVKM. V lost 6 bases and J lost 5, with 22 bases in between. This CDR3 is CASRLGGGDLYYGYTF. The DNA for the CDR3 is TGTGCCAGCAGACTTGGAGGGGGGGATTTGTATTATGGCTACACCTTC.

The rearrangement links TRBV18 to TRBJ2-3, with D possibly being TRBD2 (6 bases). Germline CDR1 and CDR2: KGHSH and LQKENI. The ends were cut back, 1 base at V and 4 bases at J, with 9 bases in the middle. The CDR3 loop spans 14 amino acids. CDR3 bases: TGTGCCAGCTCACCACTGGCGGGATCAGATACGCAGTATTTT. It codes for CASSPLAGSDTQYF. Looking up the rest from reference TRBV18 and TRBJ2-3 gives the full variable domain: NAGVMQNPRHLVRRRGQEARLRCSPMKGHSHVYWYRQLPEEGLKFMVYLQKENIIDESGMPKERFSAEFPKEGPSILRIQQVVRGDSAAYFCASSPLAGSDTQYFGPGTRLTVL.

The chain employs TRBV2 and TRBJ1-5, with D unclear. This CDR3 spans 14 amino acids. V was shortened by 6 bases and J by 0 bases, with 9 bases between the two germline ends. Looked up from germline, CDR1 is SNHLY and CDR2 is FYNNEI. The CDR3, as DNA: TGTGCCAGCAGACCCACATATAGCAATCAGCCCCAGCATTTT. Translation: CASRPTYSNQPQHF. Using reference TRBV2 and TRBJ1-5 for the parts outside the CDR3, the full variable domain is EPEVTQTPSHQVTQMGQEVILRCVPISNHLYFYWYRQILGQKVEFLVSFYNNEISEKSEIFDDQFSVERPDGSNFTLKIRSTKLEDSAMYFCASRPTYSNQPQHFGDGTRLSIL.

This chain links TRBV5-1 with TRBJ2-5, with 7 bases aligning to TRBD2. Germline CDR1 and CDR2: SGHRS and YFSETQ. The CDR3 is 16 amino acids. Trimming at V came to 0 bases and at J to 5 bases, leaving 10 bases not matched to a gene. CDR3: CASSLGVSGGMETQYF. CDR3 nucleotide sequence: TGCGCCAGCAGCTTGGGTGTCTCGGGGGGTATGGAGACCCAGTACTTC.

V is TRBV11-3 and J is TRBJ2-1, with a possible D match to TRBD2 (6 bases). Trimming cost V 1 base and J 1 base, with 8 bases left between them. CDR3 size: 15 residues. CDR1 is SGHNT, CDR2 YENEEA, per germline. CDR3 loop: CASSLGAGSYNEQFF. In DNA form, the CDR3 reads TGTGCCAGCAGCTTAGGAGCGGGTTCCTACAATGAGCAGTTCTTC. The full variable domain, completed using reference TRBV11-3 and TRBJ2-1, is EAGVVQSPRYKIIEKKQPVAFWCNPISGHNTLYWYLQNLGQGPELLIRYENEEAVDDSQLPKDRFSAERLKGVDSTLKIQPAELGDSAVYLCASSLGAGSYNEQFFGPGTRLTVL.

This chain uses TRBV5-6 with TRBJ1-1; D remains ambiguous. CDR1 and CDR2 (germline): SGHDT, YYEEEE. The germline V and J ends were trimmed by 0 bases and 5 bases, with 14 bases remaining between them. The CDR3 totals 15 residues. The CDR3 here is CASSLGPKGGTEAFF. CDR3 DNA: TGTGCCAGCAGCTTGGGGCCGAAGGGAGGTACTGAAGCTTTCTTT.

The chain combines TRBV5-1 with TRBJ1-3, with 8 bases identical to TRBD1. CDR1 SGHRS and CDR2 YFSETQ come from the germline V gene. V lost 3 bases and J lost 2; bases outside the gene matches: 13. This CDR3 region has 18 residues. This chain's CDR3 is CASSSKTDRAGPGNTIYF. The CDR3 DNA reads as TGCGCCAGCAGCTCAAAAACGGACAGGGCAGGTCCTGGAAACACCATATATTTT.

This sequence joins TRBV28 and TRBJ1-5; 7 nucleotides agree with TRBD1. The germline V gene encodes CDR1 MDHEN and CDR2 SYDVKM. The CDR3 extends over 16 amino acids. V gave up 6 bases and J gave up 7 bases; unmatched junction bases: 15. CDR3 sequence: CASSGIAEGAGQPQHF. DNA of the CDR3: TGTGCCAGCAGCGGAATCGCGGAGGGGGCTGGACAGCCCCAGCATTTT.

The chain employs TRBV19 and TRBJ1-2, with 9 bases identical to TRBD1. CDR1 and CDR2 from the germline V gene are LNHDA and SQIVND (reference sequence). Losses at the gene ends were 4 bases for V and 0 bases for J; bases not matched to a gene: 6. The CDR3 covers 16 residues. CDR3 bases: TGTGCCAGTAGTAAGAGGGGACAGGGCCCTAACTATGGCTACACCTTC. Translation: CASSKRGQGPNYGYTF.

This clone was seen a single time. The rearrangement joins TRBV10-3 to TRBJ1-1; 8 bases align to TRBD1. Germline assignment: CDR1 ENHRY and CDR2 SYGVKD. This CDR3 has 16 amino acids. With V trimmed by 8 bases and J by 6 bases, 17 bases remained unmatched. CDR3 in DNA: TGTGCCATCCGACAGTCAGGGGGCGCTGGGATAGCTGAAGCTTTCTTT. Its protein product is CAIRQSGGAGIAEAFF.